The 5 T cell receptor beta chains below come from one sample, sequenced in a study of cytomegalovirus exposure and HLA in healthy donors. TCRdb's copy holds only in-frame clones and misses some; the assay was immunoSEQ multiplex PCR. The sample consists of under 250,000 clones, over 75% of them appearing once. The sequenced sample was PBMCs. The receptors originated from a woman between 18 and 29 years old in good health and CMV-seropositive.

The chain couples TRBV30 to TRBJ2-7; possible D gene TRBD1, 5 bases. From germline, CDR1 is GTSNPN and CDR2 SVGIG (reference sequence). Between the trimmed V and J ends, which lost 3 bases and 7 bases, there was a span of 16 bases. The length of the CDR3 is 13 residues. CDR3 DNA: TGTGCCTGGAGCATACAGGACCCAGGTGAGCAGTACTTC. Translation: CAWSIQDPGEQYF.

V is TRBV29-1 and J is TRBJ2-4, with D possibly TRBD2 on 6 matching bases. Germline values: CDR1 SQVTM, CDR2 ANQGSEA. With 2 bases removed from V and 0 bases from J, the gap between germline ends came to 11 bases. The CDR3 loop spans 15 amino acids. The DNA for the CDR3 is TGCAGCGTTGAACGCGGAGGGTTAGCCAAAAACATTCAGTACTTC. As protein: CSVERGGLAKNIQYF.

This sequence joins TRBV30 and TRBJ2-1; 9 bases align to TRBD1. From germline, CDR1 is GTSNPN and CDR2 SVGIG (reference sequence). This CDR3 is 13 amino acids long. The junction had 0 bases not matched to a gene; V was cut back by 5 bases and J by 1 base. CDR3 DNA: TGTGCCTGGGGACAGGGGTCCTACAATGAGCAGTTCTTC. Translated: CAWGQGSYNEQFF. Full variable domain (remainder filled in from reference TRBV30 and TRBJ2-1): SQTIHQWPATLVQPVGSPLSLECTVEGTSNPNLYWYRQAAGRGLQLLFYSVGIGQISSEVPQNLSASRPQDRQFILSSKKLLLSDSGFYLCAWGQGSYNEQFFGPGTRLTVL.

The rearrangement uses TRBV7-9 and TRBJ1-4, with TRBD1 as a possible D gene (5 bases). The CDR3 runs 15 residues. Germline CDR1 SEHNR, CDR2 FQNEAQ (reference sequence). V lost 1 base and J lost 11, with 17 bases in between. CDR3 nucleotides: TGTGCCAGCAGCTTAGGAAGGGGCGCAAAACAGAAACTGTTTTTT. It encodes CASSLGRGAKQKLFF.

The chain employs TRBV9 and TRBJ2-6, with TRBD1 as a possible D gene (6 bases). The CDR3 length is 16 residues. Trimming stripped 3 bases from V and 0 bases from J, with 10 bases between. Germline CDR1 is SGDLS and CDR2 is YYNGEE. The CDR3 protein is CASSAQGFSGANVLTF. The DNA of the CDR3 is TGTGCCAGCAGCGCACAGGGTTTCTCTGGGGCCAACGTCCTGACTTTC.